This paragraph covers one TCR beta chain sequence. This entry belongs to a study of beta chain features in type 1 diabetes. All of the isolated RNA was reverse transcribed, so expressed TCRB transcripts were sequenced. Sequencing used immunoSEQ multiplex PCR; TCRdb keeps in-frame clones, though not all of them. The table shows 70,000 to 90,000 clones, with roughly 31% occurring only once. There are 14 residues in the CDR3. The V and J ends lost 7 bases and 3 bases, in that order; junction bases with no gene match: 6. In germline, CDR1 is SGHTA, CDR2 FQGNSA. This rearrangement joins TRBV7-2 to TRBJ2-7; 10 bases are a match to TRBD2. The source of this sequence is a young woman in good health. Sequencing was carried out using stem cell memory CD4+ T cells from blood. The CDR3 DNA reads TGTGCCAGCACCCCCCAGCGGGGGGGCTACGAGCAGTACTTC. This gives the protein CASTPQRGGYEQYF.